This T cell receptor (beta chain) appears in the sequencing data of a study of blood T cell repertoires in COVID-19. The wider study: The origin of the acute and convalescent COVID-19 samples was the United States, Italy and Spain. PBMCs, B-cell-depleted T cells, or T cells were the source of the cDNA or gDNA that made up the material.

This clone was found once. Original processing notes: Nucleated cell counts were estimated from reference gene primer amplification. TCRdb's copy holds only in-frame clones and misses some; the assay was immunoSEQ multiplex PCR. Clone size and V and J calls were adopted from that table, with D and trimming inferred from the DNA. In the table there are around 59,000 clones, 60% to 80% of which are singletons. Germline CDR1 SGHVS, CDR2 FQNEAQ. This CDR3 has 14 amino acids. The J segment lost 1 base and the V segment lost 7 bases, leaving 4 bases of the junction unmatched. The TCR originated in a man aged 80 or over with acute or convalescent COVID-19. The sample was peripheral blood. The V call is TRBV7-8, the J call TRBJ2-1, with TRBD1 matching over 7 bases. The CDR3 reads CASTQQGSYNEQFF. The DNA for the CDR3 is TGTGCCAGCACCCAACAGGGGTCCTACAATGAGCAGTTCTTC.